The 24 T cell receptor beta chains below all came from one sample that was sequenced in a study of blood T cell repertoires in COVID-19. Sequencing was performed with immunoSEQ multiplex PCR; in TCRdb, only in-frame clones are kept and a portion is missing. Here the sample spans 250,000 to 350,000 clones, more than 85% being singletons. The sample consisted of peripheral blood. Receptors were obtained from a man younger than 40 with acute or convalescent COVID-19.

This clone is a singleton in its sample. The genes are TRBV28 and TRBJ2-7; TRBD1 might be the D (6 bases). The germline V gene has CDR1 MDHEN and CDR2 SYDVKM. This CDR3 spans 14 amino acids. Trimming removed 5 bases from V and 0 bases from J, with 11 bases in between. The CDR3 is CASSKTGNSYEQYF. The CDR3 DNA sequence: TGTGCCAGCAGTAAGACAGGAAACTCCTACGAGCAGTACTTC.

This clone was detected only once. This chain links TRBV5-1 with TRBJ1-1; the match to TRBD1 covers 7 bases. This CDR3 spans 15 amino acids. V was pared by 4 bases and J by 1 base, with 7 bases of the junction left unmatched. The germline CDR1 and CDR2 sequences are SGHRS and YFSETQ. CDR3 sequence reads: CASSRTGTENTEAFF. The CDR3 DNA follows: TGCGCCAGCAGCAGGACCGGGACAGAGAACACTGAAGCTTTCTTT.

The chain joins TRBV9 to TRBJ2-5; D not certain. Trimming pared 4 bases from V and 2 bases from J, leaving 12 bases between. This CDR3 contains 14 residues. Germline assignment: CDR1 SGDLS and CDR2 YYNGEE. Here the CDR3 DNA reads TGTGCCAGCAGCACACGTCCCTTGCAAGAGACCCAGTACTTC. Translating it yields CASSTRPLQETQYF.

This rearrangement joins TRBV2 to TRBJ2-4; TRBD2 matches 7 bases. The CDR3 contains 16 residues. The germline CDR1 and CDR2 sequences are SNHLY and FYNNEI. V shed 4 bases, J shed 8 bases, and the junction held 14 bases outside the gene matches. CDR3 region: CASSVGGILGLDIQYF. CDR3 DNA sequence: TGTGCCAGCAGTGTGGGGGGGATTTTAGGACTCGACATTCAGTACTTC.

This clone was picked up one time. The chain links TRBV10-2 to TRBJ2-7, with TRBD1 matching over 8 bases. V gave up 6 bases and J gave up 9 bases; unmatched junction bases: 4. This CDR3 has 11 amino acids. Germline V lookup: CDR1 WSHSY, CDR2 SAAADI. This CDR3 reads CASSPDRVQYF. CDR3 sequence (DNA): TGCGCCAGCAGCCCGGACAGGGTGCAGTACTTC.

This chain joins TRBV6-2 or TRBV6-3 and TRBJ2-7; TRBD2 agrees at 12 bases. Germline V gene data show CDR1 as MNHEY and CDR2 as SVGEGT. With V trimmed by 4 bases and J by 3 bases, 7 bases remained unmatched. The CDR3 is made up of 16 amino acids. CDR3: CASSLGLAGGGYEQYF. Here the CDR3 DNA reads TGTGCCAGCAGTTTGGGGCTAGCGGGAGGGGGCTACGAGCAGTACTTC.

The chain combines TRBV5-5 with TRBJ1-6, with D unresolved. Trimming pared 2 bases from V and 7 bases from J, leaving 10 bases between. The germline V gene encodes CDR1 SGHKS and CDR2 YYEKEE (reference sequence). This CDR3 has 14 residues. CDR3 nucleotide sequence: TGTGCCAGCAGCTTTGTTGTTATCAATTCACCCCTCCACTTT. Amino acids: CASSFVVINSPLHF.

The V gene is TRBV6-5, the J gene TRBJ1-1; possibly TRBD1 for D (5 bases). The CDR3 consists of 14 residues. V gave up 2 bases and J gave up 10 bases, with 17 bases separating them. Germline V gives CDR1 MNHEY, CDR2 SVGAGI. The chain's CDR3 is CASSYADGGGVAFF. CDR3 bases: TGTGCCAGCAGTTACGCGGATGGTGGAGGGGTAGCTTTCTTT.

The CDR3 DNA is TGTGCCAGCTCACCATTAAGCGGGACAGGGGTTGAAAAACTGTTTTTT. Its translation: CASSPLSGTGVEKLFF. The J gene is TRBJ1-4, the V gene TRBV18, with 10 bases matching TRBD1. Germline-derived CDR1 and CDR2 are KGHSH and LQKENI. This CDR3 has 16 residues. The V and J ends lost 2 bases and 7 bases, in that order; junction bases with no gene match: 7.

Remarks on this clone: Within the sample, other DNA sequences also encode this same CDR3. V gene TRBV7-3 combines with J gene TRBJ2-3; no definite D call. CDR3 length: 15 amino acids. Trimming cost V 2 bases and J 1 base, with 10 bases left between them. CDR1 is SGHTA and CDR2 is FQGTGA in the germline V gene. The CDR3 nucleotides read TGTGCCAGCAGCTTACCCGGCAGCGGCACAGATACGCAGTATTTT. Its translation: CASSLPGSGTDTQYF.

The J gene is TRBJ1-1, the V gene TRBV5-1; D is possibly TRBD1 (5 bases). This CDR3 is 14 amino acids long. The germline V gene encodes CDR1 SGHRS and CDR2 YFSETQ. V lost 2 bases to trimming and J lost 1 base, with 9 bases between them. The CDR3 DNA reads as TGCGCCAGCAGCTTTAAAGGGGAGAACACTGAAGCTTTCTTT. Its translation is CASSFKGENTEAFF.

DNA for the CDR3: TGTGCCAGCGGACAATTCTCCAACACTGAAGCTTTCTTT. It specifies CASGQFSNTEAFF. This chain uses TRBV2 with TRBJ1-1, with D possibly being TRBD1 (5 bases). The V end was cut by 8 bases, the J end by 2 bases, with 12 bases between. Germline lookup yields CDR1 SNHLY and CDR2 FYNNEI. The CDR3 covers 13 residues.

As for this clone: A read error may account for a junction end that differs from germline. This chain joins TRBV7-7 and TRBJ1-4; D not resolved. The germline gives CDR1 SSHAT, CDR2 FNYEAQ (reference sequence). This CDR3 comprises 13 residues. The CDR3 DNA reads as TGTGCTAGCAGCTTAGAAAGAGGTGAAAAACTGTTTTTT. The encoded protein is CASSLERGEKLFF.

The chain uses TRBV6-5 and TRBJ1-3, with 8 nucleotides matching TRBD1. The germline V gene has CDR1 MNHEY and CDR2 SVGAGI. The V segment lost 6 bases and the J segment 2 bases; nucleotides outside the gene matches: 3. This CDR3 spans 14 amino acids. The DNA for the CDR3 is TGTGCCAGCAGGATGACAGGGGCTGGAAACACCATATATTTT. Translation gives CASRMTGAGNTIYF.

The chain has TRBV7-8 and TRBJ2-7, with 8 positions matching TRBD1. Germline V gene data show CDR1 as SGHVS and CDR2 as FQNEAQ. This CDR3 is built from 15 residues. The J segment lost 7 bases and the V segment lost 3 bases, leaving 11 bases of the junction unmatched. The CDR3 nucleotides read TGTGCCAGCAGCTTCTCGGGGACAGGAAAGAGGGAGCAGTACTTC. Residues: CASSFSGTGKREQYF.

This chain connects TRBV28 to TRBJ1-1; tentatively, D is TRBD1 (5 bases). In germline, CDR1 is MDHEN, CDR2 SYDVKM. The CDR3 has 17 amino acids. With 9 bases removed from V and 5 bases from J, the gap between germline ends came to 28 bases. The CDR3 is CASNRLSRVWIGTEAFF. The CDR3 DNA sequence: TGTGCCAGTAACCGGCTGTCCAGGGTCTGGATTGGGACTGAAGCTTTCTTT.

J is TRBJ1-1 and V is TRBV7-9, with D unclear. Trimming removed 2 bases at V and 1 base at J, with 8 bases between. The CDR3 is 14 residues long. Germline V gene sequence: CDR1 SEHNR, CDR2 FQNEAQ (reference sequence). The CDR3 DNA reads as TGTGCCAGCAGCTTACATCAGTCGAACACTGAAGCTTTCTTT. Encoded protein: CASSLHQSNTEAFF.

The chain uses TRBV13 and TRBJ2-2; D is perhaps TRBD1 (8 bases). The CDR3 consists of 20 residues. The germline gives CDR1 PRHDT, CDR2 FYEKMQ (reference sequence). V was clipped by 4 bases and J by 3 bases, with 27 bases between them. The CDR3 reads CASSYVRPGQEREDTGELFF. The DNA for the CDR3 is TGTGCCAGCAGCTACGTCCGCCCGGGACAGGAACGGGAGGACACCGGGGAGCTGTTTTTT. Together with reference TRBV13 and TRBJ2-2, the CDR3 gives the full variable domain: AAGVIQSPRHLIKEKRETATLKCYPIPRHDTVYWYQQGPGQDPQFLISFYEKMQSDKGSIPDRFSAQQFSDYHSELNMSSLELGDSALYFCASSYVRPGQEREDTGELFFGEGSRLTVL.

The CDR3 sequence is CASSRPGQGSEQYF. In DNA, the CDR3 is TGTGCCAGCAGTCGCCCGGGACAGGGTTCCGAGCAGTACTTC. The V gene is TRBV6-5, the J gene TRBJ2-7; 9 nucleotides match TRBD1. The CDR3 covers 14 residues. Germline trimming cut 5 bases from V and 6 bases from J; bases unmatched to any gene: 8. The V gene's germline CDR1 is MNHEY and CDR2 SVGAGI.

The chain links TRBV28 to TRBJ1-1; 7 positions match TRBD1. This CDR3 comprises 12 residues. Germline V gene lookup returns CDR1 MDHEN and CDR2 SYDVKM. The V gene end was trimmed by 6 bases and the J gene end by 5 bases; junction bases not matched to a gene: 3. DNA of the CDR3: TGTGCCAGCAGGCTGGGACAGACTGAAGCTTTCTTT. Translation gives CASRLGQTEAFF.

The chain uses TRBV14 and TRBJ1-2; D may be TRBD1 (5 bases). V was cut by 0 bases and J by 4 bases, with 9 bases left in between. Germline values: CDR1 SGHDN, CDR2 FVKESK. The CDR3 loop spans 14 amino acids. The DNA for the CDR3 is TGTGCCAGCAGCCAAGATCCGGGGGTCTATGGCTACACCTTC. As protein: CASSQDPGVYGYTF.

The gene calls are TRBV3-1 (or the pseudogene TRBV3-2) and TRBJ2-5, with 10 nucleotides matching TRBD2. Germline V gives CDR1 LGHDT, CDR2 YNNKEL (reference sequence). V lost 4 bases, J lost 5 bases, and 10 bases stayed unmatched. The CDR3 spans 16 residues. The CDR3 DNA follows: TGTGCCAGCAGCCCAGAAATAGCGGGAGGCGAGGAGACCCAGTACTTC. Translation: CASSPEIAGGEETQYF.

Here the CDR3 reads CASSSYPSGTASRANVLTF. Here the CDR3 DNA reads TGTGCCAGCAGCTCCTACCCCTCCGGGACAGCTTCCCGGGCCAACGTCCTGACTTTC. The chain recombines TRBV7-2 with TRBJ2-6; 7 bases are a match to TRBD1. The CDR3 is made up of 19 amino acids. Germline trimming cut 4 bases from V and 5 bases from J; bases unmatched to any gene: 17. Germline V gene data show CDR1 as SGHTA and CDR2 as FQGNSA.

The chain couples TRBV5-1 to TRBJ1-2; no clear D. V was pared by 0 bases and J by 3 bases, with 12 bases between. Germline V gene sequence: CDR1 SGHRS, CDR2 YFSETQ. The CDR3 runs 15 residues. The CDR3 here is CASSLVAGGDYGYTF. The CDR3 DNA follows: TGCGCCAGCAGCTTGGTCGCCGGCGGTGACTATGGCTACACCTTC.